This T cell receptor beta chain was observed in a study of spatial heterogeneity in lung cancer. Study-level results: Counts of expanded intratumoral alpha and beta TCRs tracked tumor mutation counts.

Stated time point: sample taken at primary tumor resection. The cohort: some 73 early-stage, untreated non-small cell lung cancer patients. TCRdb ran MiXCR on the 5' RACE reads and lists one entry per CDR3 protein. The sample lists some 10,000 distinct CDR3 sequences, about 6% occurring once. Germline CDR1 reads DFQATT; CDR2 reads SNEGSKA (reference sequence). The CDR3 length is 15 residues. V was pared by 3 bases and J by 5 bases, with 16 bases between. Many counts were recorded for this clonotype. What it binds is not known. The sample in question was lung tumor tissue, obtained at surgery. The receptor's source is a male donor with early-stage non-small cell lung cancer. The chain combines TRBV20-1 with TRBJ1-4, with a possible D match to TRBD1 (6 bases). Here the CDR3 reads CSARTPGTPNEKLFF. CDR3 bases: TGCAGTGCTAGGACTCCCGGGACACCAAATGAAAAACTGTTTTTT.